There are many counts of the clone carrying this T cell receptor (beta chain). RNA transcripts yielded amplified TCR beta CDR3 regions. HTBI primers were employed in a first-round RT-PCR of the TCR CDR3. One entry per CDR3 protein results from TCRdb running MiXCR on the multiplex PCR reads. Seen here are 730,000 or so distinct CDR3 sequences, roughly a sixth observed once, and the top ten hold 16%. This record comes from a study of T cells in Graves' hyperthyroidism and ophthalmopathy. V was cut by 0 bases and J by 3 bases, with 16 bases left in between. CDR3 length: 16 residues. Germline V lookup: CDR1 DFQATT, CDR2 SNEGSKA (reference sequence).

The rearrangement joins TRBV20-1 to TRBJ2-3; possibly TRBD2 for D (6 bases). The source material was blood. This clonotype was obtained from a woman between 50 and 59 years old with Graves' hyperthyroidism that later progressed to Graves' ophthalmopathy. CDR3 DNA sequence: TGCAGTGCTAGAGATAGGGGCGCGGGGAGGACAGATACGCAGTATTTT. Its protein product is CSARDRGAGRTDTQYF.